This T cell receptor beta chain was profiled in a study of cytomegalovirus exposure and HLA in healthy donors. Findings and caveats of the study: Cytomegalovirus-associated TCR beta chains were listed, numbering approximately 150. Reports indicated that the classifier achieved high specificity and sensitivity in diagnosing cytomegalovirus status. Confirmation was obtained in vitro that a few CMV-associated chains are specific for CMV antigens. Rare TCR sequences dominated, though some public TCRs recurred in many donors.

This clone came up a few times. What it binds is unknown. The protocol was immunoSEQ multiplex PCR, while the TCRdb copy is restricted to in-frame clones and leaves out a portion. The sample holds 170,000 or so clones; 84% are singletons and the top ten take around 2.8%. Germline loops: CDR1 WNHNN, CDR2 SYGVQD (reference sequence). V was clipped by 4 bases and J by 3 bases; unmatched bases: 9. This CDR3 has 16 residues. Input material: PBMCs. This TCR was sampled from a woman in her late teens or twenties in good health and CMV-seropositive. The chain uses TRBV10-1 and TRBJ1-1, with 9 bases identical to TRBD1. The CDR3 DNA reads TGCGCCAGCAGTGGGGTCCCCGGGACAGGGTACACTGAAGCTTTCTTT. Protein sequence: CASSGVPGTGYTEAFF.